This TCR beta chain originates from a study of cytomegalovirus exposure and HLA in healthy donors listed by TCRdb under 2017. With regard to the full study: An earlier analysis of under 600 of the donors reported more than 250 Gb of sequence data and 117 million unique TCR beta sequences from 150 million to 200 million T cells. Roughly 300 gigabases of sequencing data and 75 million to 85 million unique TCR sequences made up an early release that covered roughly 670 HLA-typed donors. Of the 350 to 400 genotyped donors, over 70% fell in the genetic ancestry cluster associated with self-reported Caucasian donors. The study aimed to test whether signatures of past pathogen exposure could be identified by cataloging public T cell receptors. The T cell repertoires of 666 subjects were profiled by immunosequencing and related to cytomegalovirus serostatus. Along with the roughly 700-subject first cohort, a separate validation cohort of roughly 110 different subjects was used. To predict cytomegalovirus infection status, the study combined high-throughput TCR immunosequencing, statistical association of individual TCRs with disease status, and machine learning. A later analysis re-analyzed previously published TCR beta repertoires from hundreds of donors and added high-resolution HLA genotyping to study TCR occurrence patterns. Rather than using new phenotypic data, the later analysis identified candidate immune exposures from TCR beta sequences and from how often those sequences occurred across donors. An earlier analysis of 587 of the donors applied high-throughput TCR beta sequencing to assess whether each TCR beta V gene segment acted as functional or pseudogenic. Donor age, sex, ethnicity and CMV serostatus were compiled together with the repertoire data. In a later genetic analysis, genome-wide SNP genotypes for about three fifths of the roughly 670 donors were used, and that subset was treated as a discovery cohort. All discovery cohort repertoires had been generated using a single sequencing platform. HLA typing covered class I and class II loci at four-digit resolution. Typing coverage differed by locus: A, B, C, DRB1 and DQB1 were typed in about 620-630 donors, DQA1 in about 550, DPA1 in around 600, and DPB1 in just under 490. A handful of DR-DQ haplotypes were handled as single units for association and clustering because linkage in the cohort was strong. Across some 400 genotyped donors of the cohort, an average of about 250,000 unique TCR beta nucleotide sequences per donor were sequenced, and roughly a sixth of those sequences were non-productive.

Library construction relied on the immunoSEQ multiplex PCR assay. A mixture of 60 forward primers for TCR Vbeta segments and 13 reverse primers for TCR Jbeta segments was used in the multiplex PCR. The CDR3 region of rearranged TCR beta genes was amplified from genomic DNA by a multiplex PCR assay. On the Illumina HiSeq System, the amplified TCR beta libraries were sequenced as 87-base-pair reads. Per the original workflow: A later analysis counted tens of millions of unique TCR beta chains across the 670 or so repertoires, and roughly 9.9 million of these chains were shared by at least two donors. To remove PCR and sequencing errors, raw reads were error-corrected and collapsed into unique sequences using a nearest-neighbor algorithm that merged closely related sequences. To assign V, D and J gene segments, CDR3 sequences were aligned to IMGT reference sequences. For a sequence to be retained, a match of at least six nucleotides was required to both a V gene segment and a J gene segment. A rearrangement was called productive if the CDR3 had no stop codons and remained in frame with V and J, and every other rearrangement was called non-productive. CDR3 was defined by IMGT convention, running from the second conserved V-encoded cysteine to the conserved J-encoded phenylalanine. The earlier analysis of approximately 500 of the donors excluded sequences that lacked an unambiguous match to a single V gene segment. In an earlier analysis of some 590 of the donors, a V segment was called functional when productive rearrangements were above 56.7%, and segregating when the standard deviation between donors exceeded 5%. A statistical classification framework was built for diagnosing cytomegalovirus status from the catalog of TCR beta chain sequences. In a later analysis, V and J genes were assigned by comparing TCR nucleotide sequences against IMGT/GENE-DB human TR gene sequences. A later analysis assigned CDR3 sequences and most-parsimonious VDJ recombination scenarios with the TCRdist pipeline. In a later analysis, each TCR beta chain was defined by its CDR3 amino acid sequence together with its V-gene family, and reads without a unique V-gene family were excluded. To address suspected cross-contamination and a sequencing artifact, a later analysis removed roughly 640 highly shared, low-generation-probability nucleotide sequences. In a later analysis, a clonal expansion index was calculated for each public chain from normalized within-repertoire ranks of inferred template counts. Generation probabilities in a later analysis came from a VDJ recombination model fitted to out-of-frame rearrangements, and those results were checked against IGoR. In a later analysis, TCR-TCR, TCR-HLA and TCR-CMV co-occurrence was scored with hypergeometric tests, and a repertoire-size bias correction was applied to TCR pairs. To estimate false discovery rates, a later analysis permuted the HLA or CMV assignments 20 times. In a later analysis, co-occurring TCRs were grouped using DBSCAN, with TCRdist sequence similarity added in when clustering inside HLA-allele-positive subsets. Co-occurrence clustering excluded repertoires with fewer than 30,000 or more than 120,000 public chains, plus five with anomalous nucleotide sharing. Drawn from immuneACCESS, this table holds only the in-frame rearrangements with V and J called that TCRdb kept. Clones are partly lost; checked studies trace under half to an unresolved V gene and leave the rest unexplained. V and J calls and clone size are those listed in that table; D and trimming were worked out from the DNA. The sample has around 99,000 clones on record, under 80% of them singletons. The ten largest clones capture less than 9.5% of the sample.

Concerning this clone itself: Its antigen is currently not known. Base qualities are not provided; no much larger clone lies one nucleotide away.

The germline V gene gives CDR1 as MDHEN and CDR2 as SYDVKM. The CDR3 numbers 16 residues from cysteine through phenylalanine. The DNA shown is the 48-base CDR3, in frame from base 1. Ends trimmed: V by 5 bases, J by 2 bases; bases unmatched to a gene: 10. Results and caveats for the whole study, not just this receptor: A group of highly shared sequence variants was considered likely to be a technical artifact of the sequencing pipeline. This cohort had only TCR beta chains sequenced, and the lack of alpha or paired-chain data limited which features could be detected. Most CMV-associated TCR beta chains appeared to be HLA-restricted in a later analysis, and the HLA associations seemed to be driven largely by CMV exposure. The earlier analysis of 587 of the donors excluded some 15 rarely observed V segments, including chromosome 9 orphons, because counts were too low. Because some donors lacked HLA typing at each locus, the association tests relied only on the typed subset. Some IMGT-functional V segments, including TRBV6-2 and TRBV6-3, could not be distinguished by the 87-base-pair reads and were therefore excluded. A total of 164 TCR beta chains were listed by the study as associated with cytomegalovirus. Linkage disequilibrium might explain the correlated functional status among segregating V segments, but an unknown experimental factor could not be excluded. The classifier was reported to diagnose cytomegalovirus status with high specificity and sensitivity in both the original cohort and the validation cohort. According to a later analysis, TCR association rates differed among HLA loci, with DRB1 alleles showing the most associated TCRs and HLA-C alleles showing the fewest. A later genetic analysis reported fewer N-insertions in productive TCRs among donors in an Asian-associated ancestry cluster than the roughly 650-donor mean. In a later genetic analysis, a missense DCLRE1C variant was associated with V-gene and J-gene trimming of TCR beta chains, and the association was replicated in an independent cohort. A later analysis reported that several top co-occurrence clusters appeared linked to parvovirus B19, influenza, CMV and Epstein-Barr virus. Specific HLA alleles were associated with roughly 16,000 TCR beta sequences at a false discovery rate of 0.05 in a later analysis. A later analysis found that HLA-associated TCR beta chains were more clonally expanded and had lower generation probabilities than equally common non-associated chains. Roughly uniform sequencing depth across donors was assumed in presence/absence analyses, although this assumption may not hold. Most TCR sequences were seen in very few donors, while some public TCRs were found in many individuals. The authors suggested that the approach could potentially be extended to other disease states and immunological phenotypes. A further reported finding was that TCR beta sequences accurately predicted the HLA-A and HLA-B alleles for most subjects in the first cohort. When HLA alleles, especially DR and DQ, strongly co-occurred, attributing TCR associations to individual alleles was difficult. Immune exposure information for the cohort was limited to CMV serostatus. In an earlier analysis of more than 450 of the donors, most TCR beta V segments were observed in productive rearrangements about 87% or about 30% of the time, broadly matching IMGT annotations. In vitro tests confirmed that a few of the cytomegalovirus-associated TCR beta chains recognize cytomegalovirus antigens.

In total, around 600 healthy bone marrow donors made up the cohort. Cohort members were all nominally healthy when sampled, although unrecorded immune exposures were likely present. The donor tested CMV seropositive and was one of the 289 seropositive cohort members. Every donor gave a peripheral blood sample, and the peripheral blood mononuclear cells from that sample were used for TCR beta sequencing. Genomic DNA extraction from the blood cell samples was performed with the Qiagen DNeasy Blood Extraction Kit. The sequenced sample consisted of PBMCs. This clonotype was obtained from a man aged 45 to 65 in good health and CMV-seropositive. In this chain, TRBV28 is recombined with TRBJ2-7, with 9 bases matching TRBD1. The DNA reads TGTGCCAGCAGTCCCACATGGGGACAGGGACCCTACGAGCAGTACTTC. It specifies CASSPTWGQGPYEQYF.